These T cell receptor beta chains were read from a single sample in a study of blood T cells in healthy people across ages. TCRdb called the 5' RACE reads again in MiXCR, with one record for every CDR3 protein. The repertoire consists of about 1.1 million distinct CDR3 sequences, with 30% to 40% occurring once and the leading ten covering 13%. Specimen: blood. The receptors here all came from a man younger than 35 in good health. CDR3s include the opening cysteine and the closing phenylalanine or tryptophan. A D gene is named only where the DNA matches it firmly. A row's size may be missing; if present it is once, few, many or a size class.

clone_size: once; v_call: TRBV14; j_call: TRBJ2-2; d_call: TRBD2; cdr3_aa: CASSQGAGFTGELFF; cdr3_nt: TGTGCCAGCAGCCAGGGAGCGGGGTTCACCGGGGAGCTGTTTTTT
clone_size: .; v_call: TRBV14; j_call: TRBJ1-2; d_call: .; cdr3_aa: CASSQRGYYGYTF; cdr3_nt: TGTGCCAGCAGCCAGAGGGGGTACTATGGCTACACCTTC
clone_size: .; v_call: TRBV9; j_call: TRBJ2-2; d_call: .; cdr3_aa: CASSVVATNTGELFF; cdr3_nt: TGTGCCAGCAGCGTAGTGGCGACGAACACCGGGGAGCTGTTTTTT
clone_size: few; v_call: TRBV30; j_call: TRBJ2-3; d_call: .; cdr3_aa: CAQTGSGGTDTQYF; cdr3_nt: TGTGCCCAGACAGGATCCGGAGGAACAGATACGCAGTATTTT
clone_size: once; v_call: TRBV4-1; j_call: TRBJ1-5; d_call: .; cdr3_aa: CASSLLGAGGAYSNQPQHF; cdr3_nt: TGCGCCAGCAGCCTACTGGGTGCGGGGGGGGCTTATAGCAATCAGCCCCAGCATTTT
clone_size: .; v_call: TRBV20-1; j_call: TRBJ1-1; d_call: .; cdr3_aa: CSARGPGHREAFF; cdr3_nt: TGCAGTGCTAGAGGACCCGGACACCGTGAAGCTTTCTTT
clone_size: .; v_call: TRBV7-8; j_call: TRBJ2-3; d_call: TRBD2; cdr3_aa: CASSPRGLASDAQYF; cdr3_nt: TGTGCCAGCAGTCCCAGGGGACTAGCTTCAGATGCGCAGTATTTT
clone_size: few; v_call: TRBV9; j_call: TRBJ1-1; d_call: .; cdr3_aa: CASSVDQHTEAFF; cdr3_nt: TGTGCCAGCAGCGTAGATCAGCACACTGAAGCTTTCTTT
clone_size: .; v_call: TRBV7-9; j_call: TRBJ1-2; d_call: .; cdr3_aa: CASSHGIGDDPTHNYGYTF; cdr3_nt: TGTGCCAGCAGCCACGGGATTGGGGACGACCCCACGCATAACTATGGCTACACCTTC
clone_size: .; v_call: TRBV20-1; j_call: TRBJ1-5; d_call: .; cdr3_aa: CSPGDISNQPQHF; cdr3_nt: TGCAGTCCAGGGGATATTAGCAATCAGCCCCAGCATTTT
clone_size: .; v_call: TRBV3-1; j_call: TRBJ2-5; d_call: .; cdr3_aa: CASSQAGQPKTQYF; cdr3_nt: TGTGCCAGCAGCCAAGCCGGACAACCGAAGACCCAGTACTTC
clone_size: .; v_call: TRBV5-1; j_call: TRBJ1-4; d_call: .; cdr3_aa: CASRWNEKLFF; cdr3_nt: TGCGCCAGCAGATGGAATGAAAAACTGTTTTTT
clone_size: .; v_call: TRBV14; j_call: TRBJ1-1; d_call: .; cdr3_aa: CASSQPQGLDTEAFF; cdr3_nt: TGTGCCAGCAGCCAGCCTCAGGGCCTGGACACTGAAGCTTTCTTT
clone_size: .; v_call: TRBV18; j_call: TRBJ1-2; d_call: .; cdr3_aa: CASSPSEDYGYTF; cdr3_nt: TGTGCCAGCTCACCATCAGAAGACTATGGTTACACCTTC
clone_size: once; v_call: TRBV6-5; j_call: TRBJ2-1; d_call: TRBD1; cdr3_aa: CASSYLLPGQTTISSYNEQFF; cdr3_nt: TGTGCCAGCAGTTACCTTTTACCGGGACAGACAACCATCAGCTCCTACAATGAGCAGTTCTTC
clone_size: once; v_call: TRBV29-1; j_call: TRBJ1-1; d_call: .; cdr3_aa: CSVDGLAVTEAFF; cdr3_nt: TGCAGCGTTGATGGGTTGGCAGTCACTGAAGCTTTCTTT
clone_size: few; v_call: TRBV12-3/TRBV12-4; j_call: TRBJ2-3; d_call: .; cdr3_aa: CASSSSGGGSTDTQYF; cdr3_nt: TGTGCCAGCAGTTCATCCGGGGGAGGCAGCACAGATACGCAGTATTTT
clone_size: once; v_call: TRBV7-8; j_call: TRBJ2-2; d_call: TRBD2; cdr3_aa: CASSLAVAGAPGELFF; cdr3_nt: TGTGCCAGCAGCTTAGCGGTAGCGGGGGCCCCGGGGGAGCTGTTTTTT
clone_size: .; v_call: TRBV4-2; j_call: TRBJ2-1; d_call: .; cdr3_aa: CASSQVFSVQLYKEQFF; cdr3_nt: TGTGCCAGCAGCCAAGTGTTTTCCGTACAGCTCTACAAGGAGCAGTTCTTC
clone_size: .; v_call: TRBV7-2; j_call: TRBJ1-5; d_call: .; cdr3_aa: CASSLFVGNQPQHF; cdr3_nt: TGTGCCAGCAGCTTATTTGTGGGGAATCAGCCCCAGCATTTT
clone_size: .; v_call: TRBV5-6; j_call: TRBJ1-1; d_call: .; cdr3_aa: CASKRTNTEAFF; cdr3_nt: TGTGCCAGCAAAAGGACCAACACTGAAGCTTTCTTT
clone_size: few; v_call: TRBV18; j_call: TRBJ2-3; d_call: TRBD2; cdr3_aa: CASSTRTSGVYF; cdr3_nt: TGTGCCAGCTCAACGAGGACTAGCGGGGTGTATTTT